This passage covers 10 T cell receptor beta chains from one sample sequenced in a study of a mutant IDH1 vaccine in newly diagnosed glioma. Documented time point: week 35, safety follow-up. The investigators gave 300 ug of mutant IDH1 20-mer peptide in each vaccine dose, together with topical imiquimod. TCRdb's copy holds only in-frame clones and misses some; the assay was immunoSEQ multiplex PCR. The table records 50,000 to 70,000 clones, less than 90% of them present only once. Antigens for these TCRs are unknown. The source was PBMCs, collected from a glioma patient whose treatment included an IDH1 peptide vaccine. The receptors derive from a man aged 30 to 45 with glioma.

The chain employs TRBV18 and TRBJ1-6; 10 positions match TRBD1. CDR1 KGHSH and CDR2 LQKENI come from the germline V gene. This CDR3 contains 16 residues. V gave up 6 bases and J gave up 7 bases; unmatched junction bases: 9. CDR3 in amino acids: CASSFDRGLANSPLHF. In DNA form, the CDR3 reads TGTGCCAGCTCCTTCGACAGGGGGCTTGCAAATTCACCCCTCCACTTT.

The chain joins TRBV7-2 to TRBJ2-5; 10 bases map to TRBD1. The J call may not be correct, given that the DNA end is closer to TRBJ2-7. CDR1 is SGHTA and CDR2 is FQGNSA in the germline V gene. The CDR3 runs to 15 residues. The CDR3 DNA is TGTGCCAGCAGCTTTGGCGGGACAGGGGTTAACGAGCAGTACTTC. Translated: CASSFGGTGVNEQYF.

The gene calls are TRBV7-9 and TRBJ1-4; 7 bases are a match to TRBD1. Losses at the gene ends were 8 bases for V and 8 bases for J; bases not matched to a gene: 11. CDR1 SEHNR and CDR2 FQNEAQ come from the germline V gene (reference sequence). The CDR3 is 14 residues long. The CDR3 spells CASGQTGMREKLFF. DNA of the CDR3: TGTGCCAGCGGGCAGACAGGGATGAGAGAAAAACTGTTTTTT.

The chain has TRBV4-1 and TRBJ2-5; 8 nucleotides agree with TRBD2. Trimming at V came to 0 bases and at J to 5 bases, leaving 14 bases not matched to a gene. The CDR3 is 18 amino acids. Looked up from germline, CDR1 is MGHRA and CDR2 is YSYEKL. The CDR3 sequence is CASSQDFQRGISRETQYF. CDR3 sequence (DNA): TGCGCCAGCAGCCAAGATTTTCAGCGGGGGATCTCCCGGGAGACCCAGTACTTC.

V gene TRBV30 combines with J gene TRBJ2-3, with D possibly being TRBD2 (7 bases). Germline V CDR1 and CDR2: GTSNPN, SVGIG (reference sequence). The CDR3 length is 15 residues. With 3 bases removed from V and 3 bases from J, the gap between germline ends came to 16 bases. Written as DNA, the CDR3 is TGTGCCTGGAGGGTCGGGGGGCGGTGGACAGATACGCAGTATTTT. It specifies CAWRVGGRWTDTQYF.

The V and J genes are TRBV7-9 and TRBJ1-2; unclear D gene. CDR3 length: 15 amino acids. The V gene lost 2 bases and the J gene lost 2 bases, with 12 bases spanning the gap. Germline assignment: CDR1 SEHNR and CDR2 FQNEAQ (reference sequence). The CDR3 reads CASSLRVTGNYGYTF. The DNA for the CDR3 is TGTGCCAGCAGCTTAAGAGTAACGGGGAACTATGGCTACACCTTC. The full variable domain, with the rest looked up from reference TRBV7-9 and TRBJ1-2, is DTGVSQNPRHKITKRGQNVTFRCDPISEHNRLYWYRQTLGQGPEFLTYFQNEAQLEKSRLLSDRFSAERPKGSFSTLEIQRTEQGDSAMYLCASSLRVTGNYGYTFGSGTRLTVV.

This chain links TRBV6-1 with TRBJ2-5; 8 bases line up with TRBD1. V was clipped by 2 bases and J by 0 bases; unmatched bases: 8. Germline CDR1 MNHNS, CDR2 SASEGT. The CDR3 runs to 17 residues. CDR3 sequence (DNA): TGTGCCAGCAGTGAACTGGACAGGGCCCTGTACCAAGAGACCCAGTACTTC. Protein sequence: CASSELDRALYQETQYF.

This chain joins TRBV5-1 and TRBJ2-1; TRBD1 matches at 8 bases. The CDR3 totals 14 residues. Trimming removed 3 bases from V and 4 bases from J; junction bases left unmatched: 3. CDR1 is SGHRS and CDR2 is YFSETQ in the germline V gene. In DNA, the CDR3 is TGCGCCAGCAGCTCGGGGACAGGATACAATGAGCAGTTCTTC. Its translation: CASSSGTGYNEQFF. Using reference TRBV5-1 and TRBJ2-1 for the parts outside the CDR3, the full variable domain is KAGVTQTPRYLIKTRGQQVTLSCSPISGHRSVSWYQQTPGQGLQFLFEYFSETQRNKGNFPGRFSGRQFSNSRSEMNVSTLELGDSALYLCASSSGTGYNEQFFGPGTRLTVL.

The V gene is TRBV19, the J gene TRBJ2-2; D ambiguous. Germline assignment: CDR1 LNHDA and CDR2 SQIVND (reference sequence). The CDR3 runs 16 residues. Trimming stripped 4 bases from V and 1 base from J, with 13 bases between. DNA for the CDR3: TGTGCCAGTAGTACCCGACTCGCAGGGAACACCGGGGAGCTGTTTTTT. Residues: CASSTRLAGNTGELFF. The full variable domain, its missing parts supplied by reference TRBV19 and TRBJ2-2, is DGGITQSPKYLFRKEGQNVTLSCEQNLNHDAMYWYRQDPGQGLRLIYYSQIVNDFQKGDIAEGYSVSREKKESFPLTVTSAQKNPTAFYLCASSTRLAGNTGELFFGEGSRLTVL.

The chain recombines TRBV18 with TRBJ2-5; D assignment may be TRBD1 or TRBD2 (5 bases each). The CDR3 length is 13 residues. Trimming removed 6 bases from V and 2 bases from J, with 10 bases in between. CDR1 is KGHSH and CDR2 is LQKENI in the germline V gene. CDR3 DNA: TGTGCCAGCTCCCCGGGACGGCAAGAGACCCAGTACTTC. This translates into CASSPGRQETQYF.